A single sample is the source of the 29 T cell receptor beta chains below, sequenced in a study of cytomegalovirus exposure and HLA in healthy donors. 13 Jbeta primers and 60 Vbeta primers were used for the PCR. The assay was immunoSEQ multiplex PCR, and TCRdb's table has in-frame clones only and misses some. This table has roughly 150,000 clones, roughly 76% appearing once. Sequenced sample: PBMCs. The origin of the receptors is a female donor in good health and CMV-seronegative.

The rearrangement uses TRBV27 and TRBJ2-6, with TRBD1 identical over 10 bases. The CDR3 has 17 amino acids. The trim removed 7 bases at V and 2 bases at J, leaving 8 bases unmatched. Germline V gene data show CDR1 as MNHEY and CDR2 as SMNVEV (reference sequence). The CDR3 protein is CASTRQGAIPGANVLTF. CDR3 DNA sequence: TGTGCCAGCACCCGACAGGGGGCGATACCTGGGGCCAACGTCCTGACTTTC.

The rearrangement links TRBV27 to TRBJ1-5, with D hard to call. The CDR3 contains 13 residues. The germline gives CDR1 MNHEY, CDR2 SMNVEV (reference sequence). The V and J ends lost 2 bases and 3 bases respectively, with 5 bases between them. CDR3 nucleotides: TGTGCCAGCAGTTTACGGTTCAATCAGCCCCAGCATTTT. Amino acid sequence: CASSLRFNQPQHF.

This chain links TRBV5-1 with TRBJ2-7, with D maybe TRBD1 (6 bases). The CDR3 length is 14 residues. Germline V gene data show CDR1 as SGHRS and CDR2 as YFSETQ. Trimming shortened V by 0 bases and J by 2 bases, and 9 bases separated the two germline ends. CDR3 nucleotides: TGCGCCAGCAGCTTGGCACAGGGAACCTACGAGCAGTACTTC. It specifies CASSLAQGTYEQYF. Together with reference TRBV5-1 and TRBJ2-7, the CDR3 gives the full variable domain: KAGVTQTPRYLIKTRGQQVTLSCSPISGHRSVSWYQQTPGQGLQFLFEYFSETQRNKGNFPGRFSGRQFSNSRSEMNVSTLELGDSALYLCASSLAQGTYEQYFGPGTRLTVT.

The chain couples TRBV7-2 to TRBJ2-5; no clear D gene. V dropped 0 bases and J dropped 2 bases, with 4 bases sitting between them. This CDR3 has 13 residues. Germline CDR1 and CDR2: SGHTA and FQGNSA. CDR3 loop: CASSLARQETQYF. CDR3 bases: TGTGCCAGCAGCTTAGCCAGACAAGAGACCCAGTACTTC.

This chain uses TRBV11-2 with TRBJ2-5; TRBD2 matches 13 bases. Germline V lookup: CDR1 SGHAT, CDR2 FQNNGV. J was trimmed by 5 bases and V by 5 bases; bases with no gene match: 5. This CDR3 has 15 residues. CDR3 amino acids: CASSRGLAGVETQYF. The CDR3 DNA sequence: TGTGCCAGCAGCCGCGGACTAGCGGGAGTGGAGACCCAGTACTTC.

The rearrangement joins TRBV6-5 to TRBJ1-2; tentatively, D is TRBD1 (6 bases). The length of the CDR3 is 13 residues. V was cut by 2 bases and J by 8 bases, with 12 bases left in between. The germline V gene has CDR1 MNHEY and CDR2 SVGAGI. CDR3 bases: TGTGCCAGCAGTTACGGGCAGGGGCGCGGCTACACCTTC. Translation: CASSYGQGRGYTF.

The chain recombines TRBV6-5 with TRBJ1-5; D is perhaps TRBD1 (5 bases). This CDR3 region has 13 residues. In germline, CDR1 is MNHEY, CDR2 SVGAGI. V was cut by 0 bases and J by 9 bases, with 9 bases left in between. CDR3 nucleotides: TGTGCCAGCAGTTACTCGGGGAGGGGGCCCCAGCATTTT. This translates into CASSYSGRGPQHF.

The V call is TRBV29-1, the J call TRBJ2-3; a weak D match, TRBD1 (5 bases). The germline CDR1 and CDR2 sequences are SQVTM and ANQGSEA. The CDR3 is made up of 15 amino acids. V lost 2 bases to trimming and J lost 2 bases, with 14 bases between them. The CDR3 DNA follows: TGCAGCGTTGAATCCGAGTGGACACCCACAGATACGCAGTATTTT. It encodes CSVESEWTPTDTQYF.

This rearrangement joins TRBV5-4 to TRBJ2-5; 9 nucleotides match TRBD2. CDR3 size: 16 residues. The J segment lost 5 bases and the V segment lost 4 bases, leaving 12 bases of the junction unmatched. Germline lookup yields CDR1 SGHNT and CDR2 YYREEE (reference sequence). Written as DNA, the CDR3 is TGTGCCAGCAGCGTCCCGAGCGGGAGGATAACCGAGACCCAGTACTTC. Translated, it gives CASSVPSGRITETQYF.

This clone is a singleton in its sample. The chain combines TRBV28 with TRBJ2-1; 12 bases align to TRBD2. This CDR3 is 17 amino acids long. Germline lookup yields CDR1 MDHEN and CDR2 SYDVKM. The junction had 6 bases not matched to a gene; V was cut back by 5 bases and J by 1 base. The CDR3 spells CASSLLGTSGSYNEQFF. The CDR3 DNA is TGTGCCAGCAGTCTCCTCGGGACTAGCGGGTCCTACAATGAGCAGTTCTTC.

This clone appeared a single time. The chain employs TRBV5-8 and TRBJ1-1, with 9 bases lining up with TRBD1. This CDR3 spans 17 amino acids. Per germline, CDR1 SGHTS and CDR2 YDEGEE. After removal of 5 bases from V and 0 bases from J, the junction contained 11 bases not matched to a gene. In DNA form, the CDR3 reads TGTGCCAGCAGACCAATGAACAGGGGGCAGATGAACACTGAAGCTTTCTTT. Protein product: CASRPMNRGQMNTEAFF.

The chain combines TRBV7-6 with TRBJ2-2, with D perhaps TRBD2 (5 bases). This CDR3 spans 17 amino acids. Germline loops: CDR1 SGHVS, CDR2 FNYEAQ. V was shortened by 0 bases and J by 4 bases, with 15 bases between the two germline ends. The CDR3 DNA reads TGTGCCAGCAGCTTAGCTTTCGGAGCGGCTCGCACCGGGGAGCTGTTTTTT. It encodes CASSLAFGAARTGELFF.

The chain couples TRBV6-6 to TRBJ2-3; 14 nucleotides align to TRBD2. Looked up from germline, CDR1 is MNHNY and CDR2 is SVGAGI (reference sequence). CDR3 length: 15 residues. V dropped 6 bases and J dropped 4; count of bases not matched to a gene: 3. CDR3 loop: CASSRGLAGADTQYF. The CDR3, as DNA: TGTGCCAGCAGCAGGGGACTAGCGGGAGCAGATACGCAGTATTTT.

The gene calls are TRBV4-1 and TRBJ2-7; D not resolved. This CDR3 has 15 amino acids. Germline loops: CDR1 MGHRA, CDR2 YSYEKL. Trimming shortened V by 4 bases and J by 2 bases, and 15 bases separated the two germline ends. For the CDR3, the DNA is TGCGCCAGCAGCCTAACCCCCGACTCAGCCTACGAGCAGTACTTC. It specifies CASSLTPDSAYEQYF.

This sequence joins TRBV11-2 and TRBJ1-2; 9 positions match TRBD1. The CDR3 consists of 15 residues. The J segment lost 5 bases and the V segment lost 5 bases, leaving 9 bases of the junction unmatched. Germline V gene lookup returns CDR1 SGHAT and CDR2 FQNNGV. CDR3 sequence: CASSPAGTGIYGYTF. The CDR3 DNA sequence: TGTGCCAGCAGCCCCGCAGGGACAGGGATTTATGGCTACACCTTC.

This rearrangement joins TRBV21-1 to TRBJ1-3; TRBD1, as called in the table, went unchecked against the DNA. TRBV21-1 is classified as a pseudogene. The CDR3 is 18 residues long. The CDR3 nucleotides are TGTGCCAGCAGCACCTGGGACAGGTTTAAAGCCTCTGGAAACACCATATATTTT. Its protein is CASSTWDRFKASGNTIYF.

The J gene is TRBJ1-1, the V gene TRBV10-3; 9 nucleotides match TRBD1. V lost 0 bases to trimming and J lost 1 base; unmatched junction nucleotides: 0. CDR1 and CDR2 from the germline V gene are ENHRY and SYGVKD. This CDR3 is built from 15 residues. The CDR3, as DNA: TGTGCCATCAGTGAGTCGGGACAGGGGAACACTGAAGCTTTCTTT. This sequence encodes CAISESGQGNTEAFF.

V and J are TRBV7-9 and TRBJ1-4; D perhaps matches TRBD1 (5 bases). Trimming cost V 1 base and J 7 bases, with 13 bases left between them. Germline V gene lookup returns CDR1 SEHNR and CDR2 FQNEAQ (reference sequence). The length of the CDR3 is 15 residues. DNA for the CDR3: TGTGCCAGCAGCTTAGTCACAGGCGGGAGTGAAAAACTGTTTTTT. As protein: CASSLVTGGSEKLFF.

This chain's CDR3 is CASRARGGGTGELFF. The CDR3 bases are TGTGCCAGCAGGGCTCGGGGCGGAGGGACCGGGGAGCTGTTTTTT. The chain recombines TRBV25-1 with TRBJ2-2; tentatively, D is TRBD2 (6 bases). V was shortened by 6 bases and J by 5 bases, with 16 bases between the two germline ends. Germline assignment: CDR1 MGHDK and CDR2 SYGVNS. The length of the CDR3 is 15 residues.

This clone was counted a single time. The chain employs TRBV10-3 and TRBJ1-5; 9 bases align to TRBD1. With V trimmed by 0 bases and J by 2 bases, 5 bases remained unmatched. This CDR3 region has 17 residues. From germline, CDR1 is ENHRY and CDR2 SYGVKD. In DNA form, the CDR3 reads TGTGCCATCAGTGAGTCTATGGGACAGGGCCGCAATCAGCCCCAGCATTTT. This codes for CAISESMGQGRNQPQHF.

The rearrangement links TRBV25-1 to TRBJ1-3, with D perhaps TRBD1 (5 bases). CDR3 length equals 15 residues. V lost 3 bases and J 4 bases, leaving 13 bases between the germline ends. Germline V gene lookup returns CDR1 MGHDK and CDR2 SYGVNS. In nucleotides, the CDR3 is TGTGCCAGCAGTGACCAGGGCCTTGGAGGAAACACCATATATTTT. Amino acids: CASSDQGLGGNTIYF.

The chain carries TRBV6-1 and TRBJ2-1; D gene unclear. Deletions cut 2 bases from V and 4 bases from J, with 12 bases between. The CDR3 sequence is 15 residues long. Germline V gene data show CDR1 as MNHNS and CDR2 as SASEGT. The CDR3 sequence: CASSERLPQYNEQFF. In nucleotides, the CDR3 is TGTGCCAGCAGTGAAAGACTCCCCCAATACAATGAGCAGTTCTTC.

The chain employs TRBV7-2 and TRBJ2-5, with D perhaps matching TRBD1 (6 bases). V lost 5 bases and J 3 bases, leaving 13 bases between the germline ends. Germline assignment: CDR1 SGHTA and CDR2 FQGNSA. The CDR3 totals 14 residues. CDR3 amino acids: CASSLSGVEETQYF. Here the CDR3 DNA reads TGTGCCAGCAGCCTTTCAGGGGTAGAAGAGACCCAGTACTTC.

This chain uses TRBV23-1 with TRBJ2-7, with TRBD1 matching 7 bases. TRBV23-1 is annotated as an ORF whose role is uncertain. CDR3 size: 19 residues. V gave up 2 bases and J gave up 5 bases; unmatched junction bases: 21. CDR3: CASSQITRLPQGVGNEQYF. In nucleotides, the CDR3 is TGCGCCAGCAGTCAAATTACAAGGCTACCTCAGGGGGTAGGAAACGAGCAGTACTTC.

This rearrangement joins TRBV21-1 to TRBJ2-1; TRBD1 is the table's D call, not checked against the DNA. TRBV21-1 is a known pseudogene. CDR3 size: 13 residues. In DNA, the CDR3 is TGTGCCAGCGCGACAGGATATAGGAATGAGCAGTTCTTC. Its translation is CASATGYRNEQFF.

This sequence joins TRBV5-5 and TRBJ1-1; no clear D. The V gene's germline CDR1 is SGHKS and CDR2 YYEKEE (reference sequence). This CDR3 region has 15 residues. Trimming took 6 bases from V and 4 from J, leaving 19 bases between them. CDR3 in amino acids: CASIREPEIFTEAFF. The CDR3 DNA follows: TGTGCCAGCATCCGGGAGCCGGAAATATTCACTGAAGCTTTCTTT.

This clone was observed a few times. The V and J genes are TRBV7-6 and TRBJ2-2, with TRBD2 as a possible D gene (6 bases). Trimming took 7 bases from V and 5 from J, leaving 14 bases between them. Germline assignment: CDR1 SGHVS and CDR2 FNYEAQ. CDR3 length: 14 amino acids. DNA of the CDR3: TGTGCCAGCACTCAGGGAGGCAGAACCGGGGAGCTGTTTTTT. It encodes CASTQGGRTGELFF.

V and J are TRBV27 and TRBJ2-2, with 8 bases that match TRBD1. With the DNA end fitting TRBJ1-3 better, the J assignment may be wrong. The CDR3 has 16 amino acids. The germline V gene encodes CDR1 MNHEY and CDR2 SMNVEV (reference sequence). The CDR3 sequence: CASSPTTGGSGNTIYF. The CDR3 bases are TGTGCCAGCAGTCCCACCACAGGGGGCTCTGGAAACACCATATATTTT.

CDR3 nucleotides: TGTGCCAGCAGCTTAGGAGGGGGCGCGGGTCAGCCCCAGCATTTT. It is translated as CASSLGGGAGQPQHF. V and J are TRBV7-6 and TRBJ1-5; 7 bases map to TRBD1. Germline CDR1 reads SGHVS; CDR2 reads FNYEAQ. V lost 1 base and J lost 6; bases outside the gene matches: 6. This CDR3 is built from 15 residues.